These 2 T cell receptor beta chains originate from one sample sequenced in a study of T cells in Graves' hyperthyroidism and ophthalmopathy. RNA transcripts served as the template for amplifying TCR beta CDR3 regions. A set of HTBI primers served as the primers for a first-round RT-PCR of the TCR CDR3. Each CDR3 protein is one row after TCRdb ran MiXCR on the multiplex PCR reads. Of approximately 610,000 distinct CDR3 sequences in the sample, about 14% were seen once. The material sequenced was blood. The receptors were gathered from a woman in her thirties or forties with Graves' ophthalmopathy.

V and J are TRBV15 and TRBJ2-2, with 10 bases fitting TRBD1. The CDR3 runs to 15 residues. CDR1 is LNHNV and CDR2 is YYDKDF in the germline V gene (reference sequence). Trimming at V came to 2 bases and at J to 11 bases, leaving 8 bases not matched to a gene. The CDR3 bases are TGTGCCACCAGCAGACCGGGGACAGGGGAGCTTGAGCTGTTTTTT. Translated: CATSRPGTGELELFF.

This clonotype has at least ten counts. This chain uses TRBV7-2 with TRBJ1-1; 8 positions agree with TRBD1. V lost 3 bases and J lost 8; bases outside the gene matches: 2. Looked up from germline, CDR1 is SGHTA and CDR2 is FQGNSA. CDR3 length equals 12 residues. Here the CDR3 DNA reads TGTGCCAGCAGCTTTCACAGGGGGGAAGCTTTCTTT. It is translated as CASSFHRGEAFF.